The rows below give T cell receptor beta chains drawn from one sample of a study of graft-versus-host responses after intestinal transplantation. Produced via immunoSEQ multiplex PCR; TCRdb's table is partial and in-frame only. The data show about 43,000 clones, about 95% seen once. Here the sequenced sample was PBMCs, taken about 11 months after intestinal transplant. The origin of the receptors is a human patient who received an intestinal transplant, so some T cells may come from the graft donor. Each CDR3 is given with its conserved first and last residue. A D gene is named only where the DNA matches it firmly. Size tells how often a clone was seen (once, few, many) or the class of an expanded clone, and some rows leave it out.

CDR3nt: TGTGCCAGCAGTTTATACAGGGATAATCAGCCCCAGCATTTT; CDR3aa: CASSLYRDNQPQHF; d_gene: -; abundance: -; j_gene: TRBJ1-5; v_gene: TRBV28
CDR3nt: TGCGCCAGCAGCACTGGCGGGGGGCGAGAGACCCAGTACTTC; CDR3aa: CASSTGGGRETQYF; d_gene: TRBD2; abundance: once; j_gene: TRBJ2-5; v_gene: TRBV5-1
CDR3nt: TGCGCCAGCAGCCCCTTCGGGAGGGCCACAGATACGCAGTATTTT; CDR3aa: CASSPFGRATDTQYF; d_gene: TRBD2; abundance: -; j_gene: TRBJ2-3; v_gene: TRBV10-1
CDR3nt: TGCGCCAGCAGGGGGACAGGGGTATTTCATGGCTACACCTTC; CDR3aa: CASRGTGVFHGYTF; d_gene: TRBD1; abundance: -; j_gene: TRBJ1-2; v_gene: TRBV23-1
CDR3nt: TGTGCCAGCAGCTTGCTGGGACACTACGAGCAGTACTTC; CDR3aa: CASSLLGHYEQYF; d_gene: -; abundance: -; j_gene: TRBJ2-7; v_gene: TRBV5-6
CDR3nt: TGTGCCAGCAGTTCAAAGTTCAGGGCAAATCAGCCCCAGCATTTT; CDR3aa: CASSSKFRANQPQHF; d_gene: -; abundance: -; j_gene: TRBJ1-5; v_gene: TRBV27
CDR3nt: TGTGCCAGCAGCATACCCGCCTATCGGGGAGATACGCAGTATTTT; CDR3aa: CASSIPAYRGDTQYF; d_gene: -; abundance: -; j_gene: TRBJ2-3; v_gene: TRBV11-2
CDR3nt: TGTGCCAGCAGCCCCGGGGTGGGGACTAATGAAAAACTGTTTTTT; CDR3aa: CASSPGVGTNEKLFF; d_gene: -; abundance: -; j_gene: TRBJ1-4; v_gene: TRBV28
CDR3nt: TGTGCCAGCAGTTACTCTAGCGGGAGCACAGATACGCAGTATTTT; CDR3aa: CASSYSSGSTDTQYF; d_gene: TRBD2; abundance: -; j_gene: TRBJ2-3; v_gene: TRBV6-6
CDR3nt: TGTGCCAGCAGCTTAATCGGGACGGAAGATACGCAGTATTTT; CDR3aa: CASSLIGTEDTQYF; d_gene: -; abundance: once; j_gene: TRBJ2-3; v_gene: TRBV7-9
CDR3nt: TGTGCCAGCAGTTTCGCACAGGACTATGGCTACACCTTC; CDR3aa: CASSFAQDYGYTF; d_gene: -; abundance: -; j_gene: TRBJ1-2; v_gene: TRBV27
CDR3nt: TGCGCCAGCAGCTTGGGAGACCGTCAGAATGAGCAGTTCTTC; CDR3aa: CASSLGDRQNEQFF; d_gene: -; abundance: -; j_gene: TRBJ2-1; v_gene: TRBV5-1
CDR3nt: TGTGCCAGCAGTTTTGAGGGGCCGGGTAATAGGGGTTATAATTCACCCCTCCACTTT; CDR3aa: CASSFEGPGNRGYNSPLHF; d_gene: -; abundance: -; j_gene: TRBJ1-6; v_gene: TRBV27
CDR3nt: TGCAGCGTTGAAGGGCTGGCGGGTCTCACAGATACGCAGTATTTT; CDR3aa: CSVEGLAGLTDTQYF; d_gene: -; abundance: -; j_gene: TRBJ2-3; v_gene: TRBV29-1
CDR3nt: TGTGCCAGCAGCAAAGAGCCAGGAGCTCGGACCTACGAGCAGTACTTC; CDR3aa: CASSKEPGARTYEQYF; d_gene: -; abundance: -; j_gene: TRBJ2-7; v_gene: TRBV21-1
CDR3nt: TGTGCCAGCTCATTATTCCCGGACTTGACTTCCTACGAGCAGTACTTC; CDR3aa: CASSLFPDLTSYEQYF; d_gene: -; abundance: -; j_gene: TRBJ2-7; v_gene: TRBV18
CDR3nt: TGTGCCACCAGCAGGGAATGGGGGACAGTTACTAGCACAGATACGCAGTATTTT; CDR3aa: CATSREWGTVTSTDTQYF; d_gene: TRBD1; abundance: -; j_gene: TRBJ2-3; v_gene: TRBV15
CDR3nt: TGTGCCAGCAGTGCGGGGACAGCTAGCAATCAGCCCCAGCATTTT; CDR3aa: CASSAGTASNQPQHF; d_gene: TRBD1; abundance: -; j_gene: TRBJ1-5; v_gene: TRBV6-1
CDR3nt: TGTGCCAGCAGCTTTAGCGGGGGGTCCGACAATGAGCAGTTCTTC; CDR3aa: CASSFSGGSDNEQFF; d_gene: TRBD2; abundance: -; j_gene: TRBJ2-1; v_gene: TRBV5-4
CDR3nt: TGCGCCACCCAGTCCGGTGGGGTAGATACCGGGGAGCTGTTTTTT; CDR3aa: CATQSGGVDTGELFF; d_gene: -; abundance: -; j_gene: TRBJ2-2; v_gene: TRBV10-2
CDR3nt: TGTGCCAGCAGCCTCCGGGACTGGATCACAGATACGCAGTATTTT; CDR3aa: CASSLRDWITDTQYF; d_gene: -; abundance: -; j_gene: TRBJ2-3; v_gene: TRBV11-2
CDR3nt: TGTGCCAGCAGCTTAGGGGGGCCCGAGGAAAAACTGTTTTTT; CDR3aa: CASSLGGPEEKLFF; d_gene: -; abundance: -; j_gene: TRBJ1-4; v_gene: TRBV7-9
CDR3nt: TGCAGCGCCAAGGCTATTGAGCAGTTCTTC; CDR3aa: CSAKAIEQFF; d_gene: -; abundance: -; j_gene: TRBJ2-1; v_gene: TRBV29-1
CDR3nt: TGTGCCAGCAGTCCCGCGGGCTCCGTCAACGAGCAGTACTTC; CDR3aa: CASSPAGSVNEQYF; d_gene: -; abundance: -; j_gene: TRBJ2-7; v_gene: TRBV6-5
CDR3nt: TGCGCCAGCGGAACTGGACAGGGGGCCACCGGGGAGCTGTTTTTT; CDR3aa: CASGTGQGATGELFF; d_gene: TRBD1; abundance: -; j_gene: TRBJ2-2; v_gene: TRBV4-1
CDR3nt: TGTGCCAGCAGTTACTCCCGGACGGGGTTCACCTTC; CDR3aa: CASSYSRTGFTF; d_gene: -; abundance: once; j_gene: TRBJ1-2; v_gene: TRBV6-5
CDR3nt: TGTGCCAGCAGCTTAGAAGGGGGGCGGGCCACTGAAGCTTTCTTT; CDR3aa: CASSLEGGRATEAFF; d_gene: -; abundance: -; j_gene: TRBJ1-1; v_gene: TRBV7-6
CDR3nt: TGTGCCAGCAGCGTTAGTTCCTCGAGCTCCTACGAGCAGTACTTC; CDR3aa: CASSVSSSSSYEQYF; d_gene: -; abundance: -; j_gene: TRBJ2-7; v_gene: TRBV9
CDR3nt: TGTGCCAGCAACTGGTGGGACGGAAACTACGAGCAGTACTTC; CDR3aa: CASNWWDGNYEQYF; d_gene: -; abundance: -; j_gene: TRBJ2-7; v_gene: TRBV2
CDR3nt: TGTGCCAGCAGCGTAGCTACGAGGGGGGAGCTGTTTTTT; CDR3aa: CASSVATRGELFF; d_gene: -; abundance: -; j_gene: TRBJ2-2; v_gene: TRBV9
CDR3nt: TGTGCCAGCAGTAAGTGGGGGACAGCTTCCTACGAGCAGTACTTC; CDR3aa: CASSKWGTASYEQYF; d_gene: TRBD1; abundance: -; j_gene: TRBJ2-7; v_gene: TRBV6-1
CDR3nt: TGTGCAAGTCGCTTAGCCGTACTAGCGGATACCTACGAGCAGTACTTC; CDR3aa: CASRLAVLADTYEQYF; d_gene: -; abundance: -; j_gene: TRBJ2-7; v_gene: TRBV12-2
CDR3nt: TGCGCCAGCAGCCACCTAGGGGATACGCAGTATTTT; CDR3aa: CASSHLGDTQYF; d_gene: -; abundance: -; j_gene: TRBJ2-3; v_gene: TRBV4-1
CDR3nt: TGTGCCACCAGCAGAGATCTTGCAGCGGGGGGCCGGTTTGAACGGGAGACCCAGTACTTC; CDR3aa: CATSRDLAAGGRFERETQYF; d_gene: TRBD2; abundance: once; j_gene: TRBJ2-5; v_gene: TRBV15
CDR3nt: TGCGCCAGCAGCCCAACCACAGGGTCCGGCTACACCTTC; CDR3aa: CASSPTTGSGYTF; d_gene: -; abundance: -; j_gene: TRBJ1-2; v_gene: TRBV5-1
CDR3nt: TGTGCCAGCAGTGAAGGGGCAGAAAGCTATGGCTACACCTTC; CDR3aa: CASSEGAESYGYTF; d_gene: -; abundance: -; j_gene: TRBJ1-2; v_gene: TRBV6-5
CDR3nt: TGTGCCAGCAGGCAACAGGGTTTGAGCACAGATACGCAGTATTTT; CDR3aa: CASRQQGLSTDTQYF; d_gene: -; abundance: -; j_gene: TRBJ2-3; v_gene: TRBV2
CDR3nt: TGTGCCAGCAGTGTGGCAGATACAGATACGCAGTATTTT; CDR3aa: CASSVADTDTQYF; d_gene: -; abundance: once; j_gene: TRBJ2-3; v_gene: TRBV2
CDR3nt: TGTGCCAGCAGGCAAGCGGGAGTAAACACCGGGGAGCTGTTTTTT; CDR3aa: CASRQAGVNTGELFF; d_gene: TRBD2; abundance: -; j_gene: TRBJ2-2; v_gene: TRBV6-5
CDR3nt: TGTGCCAGTAGTTTTGGGCTGGTAGATACGCAGTATTTT; CDR3aa: CASSFGLVDTQYF; d_gene: -; abundance: -; j_gene: TRBJ2-3; v_gene: TRBV19
CDR3nt: TGTGCCAGCATCGAGGGGCTCGGATACAATGAGCAGTTCTTC; CDR3aa: CASIEGLGYNEQFF; d_gene: -; abundance: -; j_gene: TRBJ2-1; v_gene: TRBV6-1
CDR3nt: TGTGCCAGCAGTGAATCACCGGGAGGGCCTATAGATACGCAGTATTTT; CDR3aa: CASSESPGGPIDTQYF; d_gene: TRBD2; abundance: -; j_gene: TRBJ2-3; v_gene: TRBV6-1
CDR3nt: TGTGCCAGCAGCTTAATGGCGGGAGCGGGAGAGACCCAGTACTTC; CDR3aa: CASSLMAGAGETQYF; d_gene: TRBD2; abundance: -; j_gene: TRBJ2-5; v_gene: TRBV7-3
CDR3nt: TGTGCCAGTCAACAGGGCTCCCTAAGTGGAAACACCATATATTTT; CDR3aa: CASQQGSLSGNTIYF; d_gene: -; abundance: -; j_gene: TRBJ1-3; v_gene: TRBV6-1
CDR3nt: TGCGCCAGCACCCGAAGGACAGGGGGGTACAATGAGCAGTTCTTC; CDR3aa: CASTRRTGGYNEQFF; d_gene: TRBD1; abundance: -; j_gene: TRBJ2-1; v_gene: TRBV10-2
CDR3nt: TGTGCCAGCAGCTTAGGGCGGGGCGGGATCATGTACGAGCAGTACTTC; CDR3aa: CASSLGRGGIMYEQYF; d_gene: -; abundance: -; j_gene: TRBJ2-7; v_gene: TRBV7-9